A single sample is the source of the 11 T cell receptor beta chains below, sequenced in a study of T cell responses to AZD1222 COVID-19 vaccine. Sequencing used immunoSEQ multiplex PCR; TCRdb keeps in-frame clones, though not all of them. The sample lists 70,000 to 95,000 clones; around nine tenths were seen once. The sequenced sample was peripheral blood, obtained 28 days after the second AZD1222 dose. All receptors come from an adult who received the AZD1222 COVID-19 vaccine.

V and J are TRBV3-1 (or the pseudogene TRBV3-2) and TRBJ1-4, with 12 bases lining up with TRBD1. V lost 5 bases to trimming and J lost 3 bases; unmatched junction nucleotides: 4. Germline lookup yields CDR1 LGHDT and CDR2 YNNKEL (reference sequence). The CDR3 totals 16 residues. The CDR3 DNA reads as TGTGCCAGCAGCGAAGGGGACAGGGGGCCTAATGAAAAACTGTTTTTT. It translates to CASSEGDRGPNEKLFF.

CDR3 DNA: TGTGCCAGCTCACCAGGACAGGGGGCCCATGAGACCCAGTACTTC. Protein: CASSPGQGAHETQYF. This chain connects TRBV18 to TRBJ2-5; TRBD1 matches 11 bases. The germline V gene has CDR1 KGHSH and CDR2 LQKENI. The CDR3 runs 15 residues. The J segment lost 5 bases and the V segment lost 2 bases, leaving 4 bases of the junction unmatched.

CDR3 sequence reads: CASSLGGLEQYF. CDR3 nucleotide sequence: TGTGCCAGCAGCCTGGGGGGCTTAGAGCAGTACTTC. This chain connects TRBV14 to TRBJ2-7; the D call may be TRBD1 or TRBD2 (6 bases each). With 4 bases removed from V and 7 bases from J, the gap between germline ends came to 11 bases. The CDR3 has 12 amino acids. Germline CDR1 is SGHDN and CDR2 is FVKESK.

The chain uses TRBV7-2 and TRBJ1-6; D is unresolved. Germline-derived CDR1 and CDR2 are SGHTA and FQGNSA. The V end lost 4 bases, the J end lost 8 bases, and 15 bases lay between the germline ends. The CDR3 contains 15 residues. Here the CDR3 reads CASSYSPAVDSPLHF. In nucleotides, the CDR3 is TGTGCCAGCAGCTATTCACCGGCGGTAGATTCACCCCTCCACTTT.

The chain employs TRBV7-8 and TRBJ1-5; 7 bases align to TRBD1. This CDR3 contains 14 residues. V lost 5 bases to trimming and J lost 4 bases; unmatched junction nucleotides: 5. The germline V gene encodes CDR1 SGHVS and CDR2 FQNEAQ. The CDR3 region has the DNA TGTGCCAGCAGCCGGTCGGGACAGAATCAGCCCCAGCATTTT. Its translation is CASSRSGQNQPQHF.

The chain links TRBV24-1 to TRBJ2-1, with D tentatively TRBD1 (6 bases). This CDR3 comprises 15 residues. V lost 4 bases and J lost 0, with 9 bases in between. Germline V gene lookup returns CDR1 KGHDR and CDR2 SFDVKD. In DNA, the CDR3 is TGTGCCACCAGTGACATGACAGGCTCCTACAATGAGCAGTTCTTC. Encoded protein: CATSDMTGSYNEQFF.

The chain recombines TRBV6-5 with TRBJ1-2; 7 nucleotides align to TRBD1. V lost 6 bases to trimming and J lost 4 bases; unmatched junction nucleotides: 8. The CDR3 length is 14 residues. Germline values: CDR1 MNHEY, CDR2 SVGAGI. In nucleotides, the CDR3 is TGTGCCAGCAGGATCCCAGGGGGGGCCTATGGCTACACCTTC. Amino acid sequence: CASRIPGGAYGYTF.

V and J are TRBV9 and TRBJ2-5; a weak D match, TRBD2 (6 bases). The length of the CDR3 is 14 residues. Trimming stripped 4 bases from V and 5 bases from J, with 15 bases between. CDR1 is SGDLS and CDR2 is YYNGEE in the germline V gene. For the CDR3, the DNA is TGTGCCAGCAGCTCCCAGGGAGGAAGGGAGACCCAGTACTTC. The encoded protein is CASSSQGGRETQYF.

The chain has TRBV6-4 and TRBJ2-1; 7 positions match TRBD2. The V segment lost 2 bases and the J segment 3 bases; nucleotides outside the gene matches: 4. Per germline, CDR1 MRHNA and CDR2 SNTAGT. The CDR3 is made up of 15 amino acids. CDR3 protein: CASSDDPGGYNEQFF. Here the CDR3 DNA reads TGTGCCAGCAGTGACGACCCGGGGGGCTACAATGAGCAGTTCTTC.

The chain employs TRBV9 and TRBJ1-4, with D perhaps TRBD1 (5 bases). V lost 4 bases and J 7 bases, leaving 17 bases between the germline ends. The CDR3 is 15 amino acids. Germline CDR1 reads SGDLS; CDR2 reads YYNGEE. As DNA, the CDR3 is TGTGCCAGCAGCTTCTCGGGAGGAAGGGGTGAAAAACTGTTTTTT. It is translated as CASSFSGGRGEKLFF. The variable domain in full, completed from reference TRBV9 and TRBJ1-4, reads DSGVTQTPKHLITATGQRVTLRCSPRSGDLSVYWYQQSLDQGLQFLIQYYNGEERAKGNILERFSAQQFPDLHSELNLSSLELGDSALYFCASSFSGGRGEKLFFGSGTQLSVL.

The V gene is TRBV11-2, the J gene TRBJ1-2; D gene ambiguous. Trimming shortened V by 1 base and J by 3 bases, and 6 bases separated the two germline ends. CDR1 and CDR2 (germline): SGHAT, FQNNGV. The CDR3 loop spans 13 amino acids. CDR3 amino acids: CASSLGPDYGYTF. DNA of the CDR3: TGTGCCAGCAGCTTAGGACCAGACTATGGCTACACCTTC.